This TCR beta chain is drawn from a study of Ad26.COV2.S vaccination and SARS-CoV-2 variants. Study-level findings and limits: Ad26.COV2.S recipients had broader spike-specific TCRs (P = 0.0014).

The treatment denotes: 15 to 20 received Ad26.COV2.S at low or high dose, single or two shots; about five received placebo; per-sample allocation not given. At day 63 after the first vaccine or placebo injection, samples were drawn. TCRdb's copy holds only in-frame clones and misses some; the assay was immunoSEQ multiplex PCR. The sample records about 480,000 clones, around 90% being singletons. This clone occurred once. Its antigen remains unidentified. The sequencing used peripheral blood, collected in a trial of Ad26.COV2.S vaccine versus placebo. The sequence derives from a person aged 18-60 years who received the Ad26.COV2.S COVID-19 vaccine or a placebo.

CDR3: CASSLTGRTYNEQFF. For the CDR3, the DNA is TGTGCCAGCAGCTTAACCGGGCGGACCTACAATGAGCAGTTCTTC. V usage is TRBV7-9 and J usage is TRBJ2-1; D is unresolved. CDR1 and CDR2 (germline): SEHNR, FQNEAQ (reference sequence). The V end lost 2 bases, the J end lost 2 bases, and 10 bases lay between the germline ends. This CDR3 contains 15 residues.